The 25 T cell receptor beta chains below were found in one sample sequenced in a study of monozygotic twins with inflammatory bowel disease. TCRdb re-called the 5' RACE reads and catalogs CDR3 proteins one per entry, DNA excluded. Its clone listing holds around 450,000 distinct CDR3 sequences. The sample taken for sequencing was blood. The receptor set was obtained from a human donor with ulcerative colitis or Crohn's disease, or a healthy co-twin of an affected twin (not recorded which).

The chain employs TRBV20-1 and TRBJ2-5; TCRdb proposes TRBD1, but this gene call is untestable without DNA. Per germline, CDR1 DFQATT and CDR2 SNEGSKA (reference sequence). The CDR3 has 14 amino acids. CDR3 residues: CSARVQGGGETQYF.

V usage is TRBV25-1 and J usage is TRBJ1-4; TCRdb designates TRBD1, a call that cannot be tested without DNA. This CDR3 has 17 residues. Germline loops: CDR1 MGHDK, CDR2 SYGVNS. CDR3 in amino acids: CASSVPTQGQGNEKLFF.

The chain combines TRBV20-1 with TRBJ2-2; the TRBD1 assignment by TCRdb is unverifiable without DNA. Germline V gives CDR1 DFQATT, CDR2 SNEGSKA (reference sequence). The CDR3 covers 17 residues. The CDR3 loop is CSAPHLRGGLPTGELFF.

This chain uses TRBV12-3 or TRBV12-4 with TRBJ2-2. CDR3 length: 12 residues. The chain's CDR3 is CASNPNTGELFF.

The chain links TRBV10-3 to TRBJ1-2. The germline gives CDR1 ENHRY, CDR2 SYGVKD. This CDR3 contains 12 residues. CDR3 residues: CAISEKRYGYTF.

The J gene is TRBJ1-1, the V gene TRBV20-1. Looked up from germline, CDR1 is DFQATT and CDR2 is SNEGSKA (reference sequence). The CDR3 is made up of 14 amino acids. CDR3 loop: CSATQISINTEAFF.

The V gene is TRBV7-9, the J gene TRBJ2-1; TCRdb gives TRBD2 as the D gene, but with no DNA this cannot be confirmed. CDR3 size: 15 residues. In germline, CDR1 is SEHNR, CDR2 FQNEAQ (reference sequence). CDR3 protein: CASSARLAGGHEQFF.

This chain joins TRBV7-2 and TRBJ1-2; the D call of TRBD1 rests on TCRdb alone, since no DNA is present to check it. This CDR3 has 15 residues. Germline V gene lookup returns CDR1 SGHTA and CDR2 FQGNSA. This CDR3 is CASSPRGAVNYGYTF.

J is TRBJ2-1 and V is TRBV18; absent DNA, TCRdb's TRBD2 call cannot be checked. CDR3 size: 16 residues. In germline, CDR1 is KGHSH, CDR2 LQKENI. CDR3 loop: CASSPPGLAGNNEQFF.

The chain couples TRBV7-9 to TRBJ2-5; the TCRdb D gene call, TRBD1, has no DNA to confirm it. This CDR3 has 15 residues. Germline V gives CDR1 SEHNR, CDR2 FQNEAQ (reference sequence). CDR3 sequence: CASSPRDPGTETQYF.

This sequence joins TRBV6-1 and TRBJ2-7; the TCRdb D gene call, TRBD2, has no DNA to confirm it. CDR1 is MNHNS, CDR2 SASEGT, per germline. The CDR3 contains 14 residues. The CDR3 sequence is CASTSERYSYEQYF.

CDR3 region: CASSETDRFAEQYF. The chain links TRBV25-1 to TRBJ2-7; TCRdb returns TRBD1, unconfirmable since there is no DNA. Germline-derived CDR1 and CDR2 are MGHDK and SYGVNS. There are 14 residues in the CDR3.

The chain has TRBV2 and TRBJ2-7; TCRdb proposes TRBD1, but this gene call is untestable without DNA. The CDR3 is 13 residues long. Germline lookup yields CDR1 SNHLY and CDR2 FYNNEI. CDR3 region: CASSAQGVYEQYF.

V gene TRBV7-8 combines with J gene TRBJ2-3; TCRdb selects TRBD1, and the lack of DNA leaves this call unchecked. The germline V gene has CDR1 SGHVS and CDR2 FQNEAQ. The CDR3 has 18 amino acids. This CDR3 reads CASSLILSGGAITDTQYF.

CDR3 in amino acids: CASSVDASTNQPQHF. The J gene is TRBJ1-5, the V gene TRBV9. Germline V lookup: CDR1 SGDLS, CDR2 YYNGEE. The CDR3 length is 15 residues.

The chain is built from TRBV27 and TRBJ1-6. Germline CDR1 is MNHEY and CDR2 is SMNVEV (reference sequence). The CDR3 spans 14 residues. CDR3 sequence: CASSRKDGNSPLHF.

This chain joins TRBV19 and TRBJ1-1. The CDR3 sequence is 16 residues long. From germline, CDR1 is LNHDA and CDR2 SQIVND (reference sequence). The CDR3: CASNKLHGRKNTEAFF.

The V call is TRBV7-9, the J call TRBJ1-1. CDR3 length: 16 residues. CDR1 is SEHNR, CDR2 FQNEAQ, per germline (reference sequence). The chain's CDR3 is CASSLMAGRSDTEAFF.

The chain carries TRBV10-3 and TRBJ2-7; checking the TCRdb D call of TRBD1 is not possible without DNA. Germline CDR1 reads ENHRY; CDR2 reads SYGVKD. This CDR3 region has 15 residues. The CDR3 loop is CAISANDRGLDEQYF.

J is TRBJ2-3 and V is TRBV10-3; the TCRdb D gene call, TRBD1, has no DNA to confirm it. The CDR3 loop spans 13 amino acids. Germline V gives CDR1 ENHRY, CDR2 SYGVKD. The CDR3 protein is CASDVGGRDTQYF.

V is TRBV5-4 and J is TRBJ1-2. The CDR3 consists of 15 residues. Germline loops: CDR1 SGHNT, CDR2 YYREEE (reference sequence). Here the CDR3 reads CASSPEWGGIGGYTF.

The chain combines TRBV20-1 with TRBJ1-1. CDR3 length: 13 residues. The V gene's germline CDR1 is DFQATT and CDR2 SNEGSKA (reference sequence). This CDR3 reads CSARKTTNTEAFF.

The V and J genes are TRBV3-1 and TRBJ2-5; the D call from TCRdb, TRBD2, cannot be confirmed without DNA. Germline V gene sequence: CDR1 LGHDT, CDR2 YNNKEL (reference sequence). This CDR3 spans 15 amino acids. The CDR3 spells CASSQAPDFKETQYF.

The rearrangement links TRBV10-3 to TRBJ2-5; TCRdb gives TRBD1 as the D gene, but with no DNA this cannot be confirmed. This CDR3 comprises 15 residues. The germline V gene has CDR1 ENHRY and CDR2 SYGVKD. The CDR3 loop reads CAIGAGTGGSETQYF.

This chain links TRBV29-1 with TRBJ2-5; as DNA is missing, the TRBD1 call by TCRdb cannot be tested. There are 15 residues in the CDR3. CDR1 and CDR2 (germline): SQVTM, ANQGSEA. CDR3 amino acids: CSGEGDQGGQETQYF.